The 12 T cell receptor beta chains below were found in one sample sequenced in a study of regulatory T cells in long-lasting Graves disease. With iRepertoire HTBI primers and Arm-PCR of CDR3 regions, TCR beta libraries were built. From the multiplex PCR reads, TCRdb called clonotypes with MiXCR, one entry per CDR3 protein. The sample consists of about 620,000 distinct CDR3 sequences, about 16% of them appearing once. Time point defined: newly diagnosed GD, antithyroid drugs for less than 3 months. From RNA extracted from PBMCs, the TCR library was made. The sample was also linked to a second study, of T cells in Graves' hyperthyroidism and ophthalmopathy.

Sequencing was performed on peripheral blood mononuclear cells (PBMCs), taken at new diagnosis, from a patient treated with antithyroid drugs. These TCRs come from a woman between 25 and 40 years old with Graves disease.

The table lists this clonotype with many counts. The CDR3 coding sequence is TGTGCCAGCAGCGTTCTGGGGGGGGGGGCCGCCTACGAGCAGTACTTC. It codes for CASSVLGGGAAYEQYF. This sequence joins TRBV28 and TRBJ2-7; tentative D call: TRBD2 (7 bases). The CDR3 consists of 16 residues. V was trimmed by 6 bases and J by 2 bases, leaving 20 bases between them. Germline CDR1 and CDR2: MDHEN and SYDVKM.

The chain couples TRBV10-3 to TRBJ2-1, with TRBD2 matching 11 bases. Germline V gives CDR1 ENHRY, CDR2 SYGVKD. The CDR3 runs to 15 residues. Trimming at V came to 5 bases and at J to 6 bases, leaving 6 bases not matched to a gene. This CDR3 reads CAISSSGTSGNEQFF. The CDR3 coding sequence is TGTGCCATCAGTTCCTCCGGGACTAGCGGCAATGAGCAGTTCTTC.

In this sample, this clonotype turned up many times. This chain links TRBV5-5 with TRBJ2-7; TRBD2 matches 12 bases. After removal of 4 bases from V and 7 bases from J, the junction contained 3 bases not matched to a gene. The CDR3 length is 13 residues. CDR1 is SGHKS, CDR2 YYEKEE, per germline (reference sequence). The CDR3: CASSGGLAGEQYF. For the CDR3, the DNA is TGTGCCAGCAGCGGGGGACTAGCGGGTGAGCAGTACTTC.

DNA of the CDR3: TGTGCCAGCATCCCTGGACAGGGTCGTGGCTACACCTTC. It codes for CASIPGQGRGYTF. The chain joins TRBV2 to TRBJ1-2; 8 positions agree with TRBD1. The CDR3 totals 13 residues. Trimming at V came to 7 bases and at J to 7 bases, leaving 8 bases not matched to a gene. Germline V gene sequence: CDR1 SNHLY, CDR2 FYNNEI.

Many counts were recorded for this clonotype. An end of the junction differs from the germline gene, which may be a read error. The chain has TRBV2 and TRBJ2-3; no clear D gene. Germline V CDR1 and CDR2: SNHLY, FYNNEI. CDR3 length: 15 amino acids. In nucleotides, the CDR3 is TGTGCCAGCAGTGAAACCCAGGTCGCTGGAGATACACAGTATTTT. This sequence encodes CASSETQVAGDTQYF.

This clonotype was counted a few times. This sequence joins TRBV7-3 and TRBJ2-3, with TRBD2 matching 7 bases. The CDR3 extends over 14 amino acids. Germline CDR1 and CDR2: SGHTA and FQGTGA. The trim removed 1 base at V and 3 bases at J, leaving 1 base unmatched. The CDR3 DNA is TGTGCCAGCAGCTTAATCGGGGGGACAGATACGCAGTATTTT. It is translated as CASSLIGGTDTQYF.

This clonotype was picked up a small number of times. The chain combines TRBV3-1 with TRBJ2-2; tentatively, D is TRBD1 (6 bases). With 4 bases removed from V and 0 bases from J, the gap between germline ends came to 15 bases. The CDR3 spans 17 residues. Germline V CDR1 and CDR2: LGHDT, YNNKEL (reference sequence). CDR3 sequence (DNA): TGTGCCAGCAGCCCTGCAAGGGGGTTCGCGAACACCGGGGAGCTGTTTTTT. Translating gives CASSPARGFANTGELFF.

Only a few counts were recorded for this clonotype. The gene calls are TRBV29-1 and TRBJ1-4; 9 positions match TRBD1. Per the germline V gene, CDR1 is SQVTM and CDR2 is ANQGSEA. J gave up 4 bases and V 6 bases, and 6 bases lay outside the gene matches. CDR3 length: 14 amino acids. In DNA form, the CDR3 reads TGCAGCGTGGGAAAGACAGGGGGTAATGAAAAACTGTTTTTT. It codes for CSVGKTGGNEKLFF.

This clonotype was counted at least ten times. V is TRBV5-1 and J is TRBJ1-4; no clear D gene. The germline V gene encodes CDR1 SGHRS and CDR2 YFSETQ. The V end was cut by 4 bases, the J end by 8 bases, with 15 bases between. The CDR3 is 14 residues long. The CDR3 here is CASSPGPGIEKLFF. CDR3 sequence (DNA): TGCGCCAGCAGCCCGGGTCCGGGAATCGAAAAACTGTTTTTT.

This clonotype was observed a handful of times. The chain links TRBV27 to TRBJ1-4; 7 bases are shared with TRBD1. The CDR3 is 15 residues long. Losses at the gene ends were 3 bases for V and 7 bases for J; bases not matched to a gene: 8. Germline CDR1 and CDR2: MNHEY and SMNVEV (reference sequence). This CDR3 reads CASSFLRDRAEKLFF. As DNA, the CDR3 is TGTGCCAGCAGTTTTTTAAGGGACAGAGCTGAAAAACTGTTTTTT.

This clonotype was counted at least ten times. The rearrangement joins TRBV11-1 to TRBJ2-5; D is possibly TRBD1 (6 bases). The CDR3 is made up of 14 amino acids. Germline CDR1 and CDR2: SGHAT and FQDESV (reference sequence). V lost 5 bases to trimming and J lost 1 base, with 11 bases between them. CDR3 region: CASSQGWAQETQYF. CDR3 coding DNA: TGTGCCAGCAGCCAGGGGTGGGCCCAAGAGACCCAGTACTTC.

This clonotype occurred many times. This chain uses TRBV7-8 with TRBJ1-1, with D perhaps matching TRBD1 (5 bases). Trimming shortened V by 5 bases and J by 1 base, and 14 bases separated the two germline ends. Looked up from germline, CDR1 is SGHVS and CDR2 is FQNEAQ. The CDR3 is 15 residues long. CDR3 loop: CASSRNPGGNTEAFF. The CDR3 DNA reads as TGTGCCAGCAGCCGTAATCCGGGGGGGAACACTGAAGCTTTCTTT.